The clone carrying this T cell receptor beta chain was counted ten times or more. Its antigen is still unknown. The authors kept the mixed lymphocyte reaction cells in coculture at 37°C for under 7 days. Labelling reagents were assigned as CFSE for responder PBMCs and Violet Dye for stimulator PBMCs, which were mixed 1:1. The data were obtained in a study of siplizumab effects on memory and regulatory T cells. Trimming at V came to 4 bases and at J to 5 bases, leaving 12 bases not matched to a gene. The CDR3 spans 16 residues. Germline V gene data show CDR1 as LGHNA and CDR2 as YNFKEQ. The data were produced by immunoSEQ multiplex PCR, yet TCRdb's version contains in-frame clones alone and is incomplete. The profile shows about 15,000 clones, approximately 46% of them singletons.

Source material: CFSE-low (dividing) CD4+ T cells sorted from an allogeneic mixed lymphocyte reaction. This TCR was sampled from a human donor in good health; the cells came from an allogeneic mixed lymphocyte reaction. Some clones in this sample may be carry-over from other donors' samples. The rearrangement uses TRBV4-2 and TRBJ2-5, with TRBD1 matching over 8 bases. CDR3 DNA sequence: TGTGCCAGCAGCCCGATAGGACAGGGAAAGGGGGAGACCCAGTACTTC. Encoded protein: CASSPIGQGKGETQYF.